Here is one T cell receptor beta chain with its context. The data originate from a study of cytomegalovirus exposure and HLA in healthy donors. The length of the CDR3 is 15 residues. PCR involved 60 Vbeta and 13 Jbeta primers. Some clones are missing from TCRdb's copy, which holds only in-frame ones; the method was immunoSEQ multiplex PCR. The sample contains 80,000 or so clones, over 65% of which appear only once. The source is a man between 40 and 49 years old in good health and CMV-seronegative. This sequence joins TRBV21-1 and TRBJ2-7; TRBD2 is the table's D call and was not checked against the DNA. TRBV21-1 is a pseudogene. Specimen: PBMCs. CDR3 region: CASSQDHTGRVEQYF. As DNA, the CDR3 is TGTGCCAGCAGCCAAGACCATACTGGTCGGGTCGAGCAGTACTTC.